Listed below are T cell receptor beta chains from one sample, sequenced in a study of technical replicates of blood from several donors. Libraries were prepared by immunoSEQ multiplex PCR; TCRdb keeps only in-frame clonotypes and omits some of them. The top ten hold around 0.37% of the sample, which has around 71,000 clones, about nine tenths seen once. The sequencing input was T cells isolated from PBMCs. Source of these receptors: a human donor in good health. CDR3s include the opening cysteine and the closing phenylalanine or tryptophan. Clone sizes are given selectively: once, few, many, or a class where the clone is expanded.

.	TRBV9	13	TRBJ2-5	CASSLPNGETQYF
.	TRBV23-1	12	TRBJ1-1	CASSQGVAEAFF
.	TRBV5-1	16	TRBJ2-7	CASSPWTSGRSDEQYF
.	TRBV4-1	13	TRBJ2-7	CASSPSTRDEQYF
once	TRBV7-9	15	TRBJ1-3	CASSSGTGLGNTIYF
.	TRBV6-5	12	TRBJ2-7	CASSRTGDEQYF
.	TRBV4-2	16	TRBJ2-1	CASSQEGLAGDGEQFF
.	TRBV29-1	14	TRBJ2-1	CSVVFYTHYNEQFF
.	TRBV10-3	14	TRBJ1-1	CAISGGDRRRGAFF
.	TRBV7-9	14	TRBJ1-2	CASSQSGTGDGYTF
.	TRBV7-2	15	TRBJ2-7	CASSLDGRFSYEQYF
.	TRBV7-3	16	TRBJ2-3	CASSGDYEIGDLPQYF
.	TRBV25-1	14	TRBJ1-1	CASSEGAINTEAFF
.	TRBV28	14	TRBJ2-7	CASSDRQGTYEQYF
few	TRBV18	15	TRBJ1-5	CASSRLGQNNQPQHF
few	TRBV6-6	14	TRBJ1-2	CASSHPLTGNGYTF
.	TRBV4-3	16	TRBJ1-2	CASSQVGGQGSEGYTF
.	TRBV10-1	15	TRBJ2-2	CASRRDRANTGELFF
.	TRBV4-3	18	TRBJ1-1	CASSQDPNREGLNTEAFF
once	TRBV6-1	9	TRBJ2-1	CAIYNEQFF
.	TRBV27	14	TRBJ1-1	CASSTRAGWTEAFF
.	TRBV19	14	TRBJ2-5	CASSTGTSEETQYF
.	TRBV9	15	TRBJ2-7	CASSVSTGGIYEQYF
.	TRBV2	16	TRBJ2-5	CASSERRGTSMETQYF
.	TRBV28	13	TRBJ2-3	CAILARGTDTQYF
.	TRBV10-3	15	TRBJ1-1	CAIRMPGQGDTEAFF
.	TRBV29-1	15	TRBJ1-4	CSVQPSRGTNEKLFF
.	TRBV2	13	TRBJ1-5	CASNGRVYQPQHF
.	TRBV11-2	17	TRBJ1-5	CASSRQNRVIRNQPQHF
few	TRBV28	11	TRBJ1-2	CASSTLFSYTF